This T cell receptor (beta chain) was observed in a study of graft-versus-host responses after intestinal transplantation. Study at large: Transplant types were multivisceral, liver-intestinal, or isolated intestinal. Every transplant recipient was induced with anti-thymocyte globulin, then maintained on tacrolimus and steroids for about 3 years. Overall study findings and caveats: Circulating GvH clones peaking coincided with falling HvG clones soon after transplant. Elevated graft-versus-host to host-versus-graft clonal ratios in allografts were recorded for patients with graft-donor T cell macrochimerism.

Germline-derived CDR1 and CDR2 are SQVTM and ANQGSEA. The CDR3 sequence is 14 residues long. As concerns this clone: Its antigen is unidentified. Compared with germline, one end of the junction differs, possibly owing to a read error.

Here immunoSEQ multiplex PCR was the method, and the copy in TCRdb shows in-frame clones only, minus some. The data show approximately 100,000 clones, 86% seen once. The origin of this receptor is a human patient who received an intestinal transplant, so some T cells may come from the graft donor. The sample in question was PBMCs, obtained 255 days after intestinal transplant. The rearrangement uses TRBV29-1 and TRBJ1-1; 8 nucleotides match TRBD1. CDR3 amino acids: CSAEGGQVTKEAFF. CDR3 coding DNA: TGCAGCGCTGAAGGGGGACAGGTAACTAAGGAAGCTTTCTTT.